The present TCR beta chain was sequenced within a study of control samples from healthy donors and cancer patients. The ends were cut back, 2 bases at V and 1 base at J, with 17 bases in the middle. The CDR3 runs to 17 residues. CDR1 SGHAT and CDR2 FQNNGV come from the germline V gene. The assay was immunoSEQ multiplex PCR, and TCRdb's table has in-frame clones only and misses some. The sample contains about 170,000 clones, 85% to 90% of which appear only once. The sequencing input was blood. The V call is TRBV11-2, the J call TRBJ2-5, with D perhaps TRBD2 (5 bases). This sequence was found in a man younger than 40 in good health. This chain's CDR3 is CASSLKAGIPSQETQYF. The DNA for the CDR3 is TGTGCCAGCAGCTTAAAGGCGGGTATCCCAAGCCAAGAGACCCAGTACTTC.